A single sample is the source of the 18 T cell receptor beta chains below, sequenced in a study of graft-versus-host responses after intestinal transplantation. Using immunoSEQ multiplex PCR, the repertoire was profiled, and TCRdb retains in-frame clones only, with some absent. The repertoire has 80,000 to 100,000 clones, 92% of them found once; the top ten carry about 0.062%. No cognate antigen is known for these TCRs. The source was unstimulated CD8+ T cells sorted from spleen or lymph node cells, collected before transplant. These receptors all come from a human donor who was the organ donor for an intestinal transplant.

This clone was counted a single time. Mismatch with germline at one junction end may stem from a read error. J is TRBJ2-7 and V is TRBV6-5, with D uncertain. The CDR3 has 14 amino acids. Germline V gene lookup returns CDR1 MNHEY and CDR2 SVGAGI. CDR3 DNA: TGTGCCAGCAGTTACCACGGAGTCTCCTACGAGCTGTACTTC. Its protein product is CASSYHGVSYELYF.

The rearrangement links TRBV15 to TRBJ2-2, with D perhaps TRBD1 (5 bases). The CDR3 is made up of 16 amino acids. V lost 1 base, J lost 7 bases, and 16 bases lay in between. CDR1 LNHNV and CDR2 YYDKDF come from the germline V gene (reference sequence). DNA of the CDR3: TGTGCCACCAGCAGAGGTACCAGGGAAATGAACGGGGAGCTGTTTTTT. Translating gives CATSRGTREMNGELFF.

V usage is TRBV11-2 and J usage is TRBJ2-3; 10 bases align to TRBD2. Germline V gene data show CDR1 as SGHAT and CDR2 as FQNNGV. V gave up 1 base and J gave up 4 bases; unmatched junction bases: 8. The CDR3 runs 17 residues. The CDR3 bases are TGTGCCAGCAGCTTAGCTCCTAGCGGGAGTTGGGCAGATACGCAGTATTTT. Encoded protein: CASSLAPSGSWADTQYF.

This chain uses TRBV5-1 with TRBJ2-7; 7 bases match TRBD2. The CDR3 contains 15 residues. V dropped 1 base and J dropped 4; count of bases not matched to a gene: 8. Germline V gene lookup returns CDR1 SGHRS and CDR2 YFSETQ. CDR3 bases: TGCGCCAGCAGCTTGCAGCGGGGATCCCTATACGAGCAGTACTTC. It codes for CASSLQRGSLYEQYF.

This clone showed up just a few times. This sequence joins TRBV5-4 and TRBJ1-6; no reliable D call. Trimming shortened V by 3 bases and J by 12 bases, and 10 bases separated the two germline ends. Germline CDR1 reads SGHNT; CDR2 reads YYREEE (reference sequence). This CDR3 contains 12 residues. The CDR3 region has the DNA TGTGCCAGCAGCTGGCCGGGAGTACCCCTCCACTTT. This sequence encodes CASSWPGVPLHF.

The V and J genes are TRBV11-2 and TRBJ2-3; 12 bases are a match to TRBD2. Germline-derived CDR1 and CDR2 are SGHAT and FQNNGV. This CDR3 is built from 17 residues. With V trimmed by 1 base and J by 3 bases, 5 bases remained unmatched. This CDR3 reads CASSLGLAGDLTDTQYF. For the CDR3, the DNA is TGTGCCAGCAGCTTAGGACTAGCGGGGGATTTGACAGATACGCAGTATTTT. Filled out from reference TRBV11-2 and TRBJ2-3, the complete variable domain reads EAGVAQSPRYKIIEKRQSVAFWCNPISGHATLYWYQQILGQGPKLLIQFQNNGVVDDSQLPKDRFSAERLKGVDSTLKIQPAKLEDSAVYLCASSLGLAGDLTDTQYFGPGTRLTVL.

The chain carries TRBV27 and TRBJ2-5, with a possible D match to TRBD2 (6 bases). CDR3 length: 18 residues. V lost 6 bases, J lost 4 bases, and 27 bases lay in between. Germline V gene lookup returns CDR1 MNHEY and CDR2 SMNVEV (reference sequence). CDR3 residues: CASSLGPNGAGQIETQYF. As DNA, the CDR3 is TGTGCCAGCAGCCTCGGCCCAAACGGAGCGGGCCAAATAGAGACCCAGTACTTC.

Written as DNA, the CDR3 is TGCGCCAGCAGCCCCCACGTAGATTCGGGACTAGCTGATACGCAGTATTTT. It is translated as CASSPHVDSGLADTQYF. The gene calls are TRBV4-1 and TRBJ2-3, with TRBD2 matching 9 bases. CDR1 MGHRA and CDR2 YSYEKL come from the germline V gene. The J segment lost 6 bases and the V segment lost 4 bases, leaving 14 bases of the junction unmatched. CDR3 length: 17 amino acids.

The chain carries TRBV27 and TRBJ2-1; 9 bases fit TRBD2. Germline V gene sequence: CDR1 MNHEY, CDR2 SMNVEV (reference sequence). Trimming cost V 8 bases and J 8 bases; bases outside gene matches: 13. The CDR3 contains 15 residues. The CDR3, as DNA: TGTGCCAGCGGGAAAGGGGCTAGCGGGATGGATGAGCAGTTCTTC. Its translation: CASGKGASGMDEQFF.

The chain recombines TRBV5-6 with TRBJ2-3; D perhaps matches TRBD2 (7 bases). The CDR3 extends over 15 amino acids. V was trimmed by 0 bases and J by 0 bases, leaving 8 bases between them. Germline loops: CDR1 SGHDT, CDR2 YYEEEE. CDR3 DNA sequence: TGTGCCAGCAGCTTGGAGGGGGGGAGCACAGATACGCAGTATTTT. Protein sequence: CASSLEGGSTDTQYF. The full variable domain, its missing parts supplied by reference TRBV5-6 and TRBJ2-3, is DAGVTQSPTHLIKTRGQQVTLRCSPKSGHDTVSWYQQALGQGPQFIFQYYEEEERQRGNFPDRFSGHQFPNYSSELNVNALLLGDSALYLCASSLEGGSTDTQYFGPGTRLTVL.

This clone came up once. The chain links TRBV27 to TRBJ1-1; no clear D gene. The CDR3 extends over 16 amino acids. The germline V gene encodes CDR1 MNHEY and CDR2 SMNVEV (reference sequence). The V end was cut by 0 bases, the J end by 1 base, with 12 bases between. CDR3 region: CASSLSGRGGNTEAFF. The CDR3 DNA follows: TGTGCCAGCAGTTTATCAGGTAGAGGTGGGAACACTGAAGCTTTCTTT.

The CDR3 bases are TGTGCCAGCTCCAGGCGGCGGGAGTCTTACGAGCAGTACTTC. Translating gives CASSRRRESYEQYF. The chain is built from TRBV28 and TRBJ2-7; TRBD2 agrees at 7 bases. There are 14 residues in the CDR3. The germline gives CDR1 MDHEN, CDR2 SYDVKM. The V segment lost 8 bases and the J segment 4 bases; nucleotides outside the gene matches: 11.

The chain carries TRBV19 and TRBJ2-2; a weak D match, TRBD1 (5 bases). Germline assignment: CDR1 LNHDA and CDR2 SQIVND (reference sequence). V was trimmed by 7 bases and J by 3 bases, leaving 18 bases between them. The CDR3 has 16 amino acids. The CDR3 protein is CASTRFHRMDTGELFF. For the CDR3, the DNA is TGTGCCAGTACCCGGTTCCACAGGATGGACACCGGGGAGCTGTTTTTT.

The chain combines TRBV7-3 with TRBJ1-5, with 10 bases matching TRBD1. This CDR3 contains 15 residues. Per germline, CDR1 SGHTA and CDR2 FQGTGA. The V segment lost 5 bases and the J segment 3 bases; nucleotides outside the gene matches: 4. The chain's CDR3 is CASSAGQGVNQPQHF. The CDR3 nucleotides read TGTGCCAGCAGCGCCGGACAGGGGGTCAATCAGCCCCAGCATTTT. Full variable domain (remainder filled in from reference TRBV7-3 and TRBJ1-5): GAGVSQTPSNKVTEKGKYVELRCDPISGHTALYWYRQSLGQGPEFLIYFQGTGAADDSGLPNDRFFAVRPEGSVSTLKIQRTERGDSAVYLCASSAGQGVNQPQHFGDGTRLSIL.

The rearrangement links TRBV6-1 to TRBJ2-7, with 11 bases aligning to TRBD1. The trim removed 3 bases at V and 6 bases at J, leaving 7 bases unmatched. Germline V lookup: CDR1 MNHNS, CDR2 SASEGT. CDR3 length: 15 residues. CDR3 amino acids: CASSDRVGTGGEQYF. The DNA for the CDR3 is TGTGCCAGCAGTGATCGGGTCGGGACAGGGGGCGAGCAGTACTTC.

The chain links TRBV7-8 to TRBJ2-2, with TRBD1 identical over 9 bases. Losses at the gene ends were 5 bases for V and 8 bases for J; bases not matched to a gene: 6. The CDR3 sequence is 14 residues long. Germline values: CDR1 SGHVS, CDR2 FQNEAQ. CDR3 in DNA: TGTGCCAGCAGCCTCCACAGGGGGCGGGGGGAGCTGTTTTTT. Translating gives CASSLHRGRGELFF.

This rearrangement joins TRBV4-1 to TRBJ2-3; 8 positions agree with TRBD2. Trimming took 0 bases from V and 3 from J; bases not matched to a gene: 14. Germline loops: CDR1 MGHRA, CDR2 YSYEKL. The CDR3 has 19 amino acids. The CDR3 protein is CASSQDVARGERETDTQYF. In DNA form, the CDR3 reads TGCGCCAGCAGCCAAGATGTAGCGCGGGGGGAAAGAGAGACAGATACGCAGTATTTT.

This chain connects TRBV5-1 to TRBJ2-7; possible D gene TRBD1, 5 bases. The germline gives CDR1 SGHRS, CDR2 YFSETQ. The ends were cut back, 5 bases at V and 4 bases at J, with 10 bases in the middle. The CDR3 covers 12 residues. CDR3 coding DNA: TGCGCCAGCAGTTCGGACACGTACGAGCAGTACTTC. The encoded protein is CASSSDTYEQYF.